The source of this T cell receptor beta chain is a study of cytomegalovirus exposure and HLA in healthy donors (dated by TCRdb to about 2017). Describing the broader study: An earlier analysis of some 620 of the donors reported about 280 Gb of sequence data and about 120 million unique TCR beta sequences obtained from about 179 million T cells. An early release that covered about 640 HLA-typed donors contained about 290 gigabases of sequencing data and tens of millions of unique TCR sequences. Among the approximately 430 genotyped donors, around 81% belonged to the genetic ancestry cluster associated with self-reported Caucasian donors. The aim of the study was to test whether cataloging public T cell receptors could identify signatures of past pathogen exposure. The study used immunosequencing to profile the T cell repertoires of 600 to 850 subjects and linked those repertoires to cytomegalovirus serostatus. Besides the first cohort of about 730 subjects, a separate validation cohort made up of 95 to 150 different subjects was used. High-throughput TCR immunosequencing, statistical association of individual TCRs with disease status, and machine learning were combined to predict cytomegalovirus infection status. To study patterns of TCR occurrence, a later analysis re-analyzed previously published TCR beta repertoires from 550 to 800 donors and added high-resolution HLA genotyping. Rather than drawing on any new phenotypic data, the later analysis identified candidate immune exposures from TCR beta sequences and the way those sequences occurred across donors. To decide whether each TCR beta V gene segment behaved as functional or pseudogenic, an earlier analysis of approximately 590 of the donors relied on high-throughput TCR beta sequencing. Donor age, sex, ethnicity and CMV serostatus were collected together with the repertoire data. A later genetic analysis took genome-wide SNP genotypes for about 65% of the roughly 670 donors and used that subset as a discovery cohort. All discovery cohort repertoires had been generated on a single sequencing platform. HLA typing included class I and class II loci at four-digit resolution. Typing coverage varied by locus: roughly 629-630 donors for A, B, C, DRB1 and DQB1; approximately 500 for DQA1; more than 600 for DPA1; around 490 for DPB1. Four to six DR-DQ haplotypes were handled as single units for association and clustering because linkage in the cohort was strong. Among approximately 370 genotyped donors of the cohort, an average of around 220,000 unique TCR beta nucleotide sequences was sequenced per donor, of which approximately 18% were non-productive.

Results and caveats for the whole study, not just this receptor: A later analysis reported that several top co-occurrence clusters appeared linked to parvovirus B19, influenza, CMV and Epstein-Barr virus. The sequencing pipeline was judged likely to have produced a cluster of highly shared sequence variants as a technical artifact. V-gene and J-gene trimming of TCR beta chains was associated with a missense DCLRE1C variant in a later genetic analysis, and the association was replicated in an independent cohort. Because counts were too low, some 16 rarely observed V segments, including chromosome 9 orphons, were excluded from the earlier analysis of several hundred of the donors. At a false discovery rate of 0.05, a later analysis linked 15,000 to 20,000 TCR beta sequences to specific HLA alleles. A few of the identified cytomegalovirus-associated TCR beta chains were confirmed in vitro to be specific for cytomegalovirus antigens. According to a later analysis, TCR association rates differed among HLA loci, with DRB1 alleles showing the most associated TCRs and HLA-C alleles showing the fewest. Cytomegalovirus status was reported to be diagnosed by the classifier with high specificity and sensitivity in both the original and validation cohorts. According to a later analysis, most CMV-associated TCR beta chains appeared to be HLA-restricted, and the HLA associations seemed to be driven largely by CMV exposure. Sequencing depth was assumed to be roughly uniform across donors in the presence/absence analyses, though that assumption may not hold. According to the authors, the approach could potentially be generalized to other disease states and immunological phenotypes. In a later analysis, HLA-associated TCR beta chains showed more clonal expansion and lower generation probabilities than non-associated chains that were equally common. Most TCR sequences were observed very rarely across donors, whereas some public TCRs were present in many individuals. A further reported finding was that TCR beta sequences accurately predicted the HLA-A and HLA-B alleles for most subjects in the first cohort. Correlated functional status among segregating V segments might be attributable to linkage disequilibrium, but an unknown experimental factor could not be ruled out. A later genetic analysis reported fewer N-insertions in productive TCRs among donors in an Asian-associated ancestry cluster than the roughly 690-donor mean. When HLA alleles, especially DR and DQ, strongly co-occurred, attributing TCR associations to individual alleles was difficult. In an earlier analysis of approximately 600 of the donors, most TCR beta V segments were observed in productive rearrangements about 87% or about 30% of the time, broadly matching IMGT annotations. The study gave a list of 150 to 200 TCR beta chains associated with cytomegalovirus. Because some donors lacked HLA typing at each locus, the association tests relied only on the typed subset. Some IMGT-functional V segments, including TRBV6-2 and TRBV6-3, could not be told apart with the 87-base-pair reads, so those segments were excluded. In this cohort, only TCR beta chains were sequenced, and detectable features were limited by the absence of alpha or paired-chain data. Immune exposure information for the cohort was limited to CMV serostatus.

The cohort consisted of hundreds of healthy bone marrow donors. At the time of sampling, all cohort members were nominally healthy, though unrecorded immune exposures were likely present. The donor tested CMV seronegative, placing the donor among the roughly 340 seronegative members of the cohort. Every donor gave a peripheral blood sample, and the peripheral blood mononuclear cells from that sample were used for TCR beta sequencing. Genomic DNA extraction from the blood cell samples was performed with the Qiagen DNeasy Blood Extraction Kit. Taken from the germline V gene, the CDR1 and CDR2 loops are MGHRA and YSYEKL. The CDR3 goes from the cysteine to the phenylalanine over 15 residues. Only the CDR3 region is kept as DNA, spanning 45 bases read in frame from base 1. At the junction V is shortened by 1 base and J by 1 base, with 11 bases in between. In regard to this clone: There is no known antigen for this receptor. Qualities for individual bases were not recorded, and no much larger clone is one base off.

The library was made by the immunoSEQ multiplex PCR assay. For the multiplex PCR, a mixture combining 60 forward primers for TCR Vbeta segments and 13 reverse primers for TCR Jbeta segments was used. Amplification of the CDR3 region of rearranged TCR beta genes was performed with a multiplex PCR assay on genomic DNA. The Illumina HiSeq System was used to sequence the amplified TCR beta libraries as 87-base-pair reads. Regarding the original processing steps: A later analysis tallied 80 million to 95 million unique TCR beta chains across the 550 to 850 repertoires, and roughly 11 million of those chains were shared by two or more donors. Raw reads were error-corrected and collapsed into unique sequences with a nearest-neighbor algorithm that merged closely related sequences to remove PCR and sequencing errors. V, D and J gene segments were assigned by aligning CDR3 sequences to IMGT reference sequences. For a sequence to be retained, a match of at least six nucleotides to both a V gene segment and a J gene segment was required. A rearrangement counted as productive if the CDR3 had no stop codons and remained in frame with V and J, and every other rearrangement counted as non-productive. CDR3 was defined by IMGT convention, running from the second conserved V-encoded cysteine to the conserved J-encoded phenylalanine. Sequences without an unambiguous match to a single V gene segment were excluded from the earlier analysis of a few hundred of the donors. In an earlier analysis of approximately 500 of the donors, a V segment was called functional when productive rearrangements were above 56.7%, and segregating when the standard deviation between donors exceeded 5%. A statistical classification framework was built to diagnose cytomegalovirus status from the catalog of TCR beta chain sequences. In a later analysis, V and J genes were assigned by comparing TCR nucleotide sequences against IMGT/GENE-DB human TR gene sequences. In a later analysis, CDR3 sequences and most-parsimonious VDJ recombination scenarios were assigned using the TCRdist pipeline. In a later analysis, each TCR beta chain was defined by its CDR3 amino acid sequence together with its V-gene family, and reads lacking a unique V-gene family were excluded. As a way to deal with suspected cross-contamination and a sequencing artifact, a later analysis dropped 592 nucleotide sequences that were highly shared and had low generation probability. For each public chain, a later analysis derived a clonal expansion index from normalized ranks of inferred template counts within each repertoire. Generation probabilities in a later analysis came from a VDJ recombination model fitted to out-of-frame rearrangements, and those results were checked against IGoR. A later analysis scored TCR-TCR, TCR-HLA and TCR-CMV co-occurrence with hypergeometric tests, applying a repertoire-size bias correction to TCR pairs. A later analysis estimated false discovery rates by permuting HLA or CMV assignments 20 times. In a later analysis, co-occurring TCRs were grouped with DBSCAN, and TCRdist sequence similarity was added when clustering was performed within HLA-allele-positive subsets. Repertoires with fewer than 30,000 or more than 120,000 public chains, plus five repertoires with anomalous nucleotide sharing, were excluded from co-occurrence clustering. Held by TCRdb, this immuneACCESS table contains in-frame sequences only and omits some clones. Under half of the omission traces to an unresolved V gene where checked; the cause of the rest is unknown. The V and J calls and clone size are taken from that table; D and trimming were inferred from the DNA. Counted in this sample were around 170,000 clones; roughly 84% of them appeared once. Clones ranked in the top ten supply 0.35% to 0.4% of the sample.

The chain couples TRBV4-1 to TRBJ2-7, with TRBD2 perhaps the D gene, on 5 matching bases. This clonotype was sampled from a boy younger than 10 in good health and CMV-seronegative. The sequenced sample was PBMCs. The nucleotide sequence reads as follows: TGCGCCAGCAGCCAAGTCGGGGTTTGGTCCTACGAGCAGTACTTC. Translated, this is CASSQVGVWSYEQYF.